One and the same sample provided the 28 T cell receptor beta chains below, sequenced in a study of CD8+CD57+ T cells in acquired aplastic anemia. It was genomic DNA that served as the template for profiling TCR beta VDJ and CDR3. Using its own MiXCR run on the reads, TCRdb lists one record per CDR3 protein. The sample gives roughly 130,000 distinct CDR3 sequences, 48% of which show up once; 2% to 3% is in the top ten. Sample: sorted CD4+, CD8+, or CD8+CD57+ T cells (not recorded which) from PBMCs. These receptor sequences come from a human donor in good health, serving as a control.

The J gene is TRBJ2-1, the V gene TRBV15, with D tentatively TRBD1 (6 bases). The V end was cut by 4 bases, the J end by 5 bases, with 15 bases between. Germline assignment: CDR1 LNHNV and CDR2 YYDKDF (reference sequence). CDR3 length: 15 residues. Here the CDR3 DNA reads TGTGCCACCAGCACCAGAGGGGGATGGGACAATGAGCAGTTCTTC. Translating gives CATSTRGGWDNEQFF. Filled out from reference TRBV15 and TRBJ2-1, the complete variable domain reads DAMVIQNPRYQVTQFGKPVTLSCSQTLNHNVMYWYQQKSSQAPKLLFHYYDKDFNNEADTPDNFQSRRPNTSFCFLDIRSPGLGDTAMYLCATSTRGGWDNEQFFGPGTRLTVL.

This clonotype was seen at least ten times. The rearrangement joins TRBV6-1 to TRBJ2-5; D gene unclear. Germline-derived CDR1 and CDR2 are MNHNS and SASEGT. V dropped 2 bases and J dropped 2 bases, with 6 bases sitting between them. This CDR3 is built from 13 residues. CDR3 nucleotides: TGTGCCAGCAGTGAATGGGCGCAAGAGACCCAGTACTTC. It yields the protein CASSEWAQETQYF.

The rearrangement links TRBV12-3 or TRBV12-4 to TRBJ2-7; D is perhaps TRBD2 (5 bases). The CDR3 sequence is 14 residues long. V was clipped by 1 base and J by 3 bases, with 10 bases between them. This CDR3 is CASSLDSGFYEQYF. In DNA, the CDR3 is TGTGCCAGCAGTTTAGACAGCGGATTCTACGAGCAGTACTTC.

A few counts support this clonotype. The CDR3 nucleotides read TGTGCCACCAGTGATTGGATGGGCACAGATACGCAGTATTTT. Amino acid sequence: CATSDWMGTDTQYF. This sequence joins TRBV24-1 and TRBJ2-3, with unresolved D. Trimming left V 2 bases short and J 1 base short, with 6 bases between. The CDR3 contains 14 residues. Germline CDR1 and CDR2: KGHDR and SFDVKD.

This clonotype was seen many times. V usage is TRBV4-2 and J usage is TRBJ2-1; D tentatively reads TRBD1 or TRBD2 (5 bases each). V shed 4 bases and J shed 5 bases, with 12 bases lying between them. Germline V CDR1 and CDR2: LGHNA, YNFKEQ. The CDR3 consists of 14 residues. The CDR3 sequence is CASSRAGTNNEQFF. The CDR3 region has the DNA TGTGCCAGCAGCCGAGCCGGGACCAACAATGAGCAGTTCTTC.

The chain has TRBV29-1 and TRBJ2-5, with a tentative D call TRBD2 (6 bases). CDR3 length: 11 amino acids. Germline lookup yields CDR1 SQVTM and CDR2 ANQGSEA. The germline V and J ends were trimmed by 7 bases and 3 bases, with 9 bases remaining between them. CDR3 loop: CSGGVEETQYF. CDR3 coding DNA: TGCAGCGGGGGGGTAGAAGAGACCCAGTACTTC. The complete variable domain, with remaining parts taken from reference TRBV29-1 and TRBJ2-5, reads SAVISQKPSRDICQRGTSLTIQCQVDSQVTMMFWYRQQPGQSLTLIATANQGSEATYESGFVIDKFPISRPNLTFSTLTVSNMSPEDSSIYLCSGGVEETQYFGPGTRLLVL.

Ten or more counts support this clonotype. The CDR3 protein is CASSIQDGSYNEQFF. The CDR3 bases are TGTGCCAGCAGCATACAGGACGGCTCCTACAATGAGCAGTTCTTC. The chain combines TRBV14 with TRBJ2-1; D perhaps matches TRBD1 (5 bases). Germline CDR1 reads SGHDN; CDR2 reads FVKESK. The CDR3 extends over 15 amino acids. V lost 5 bases and J 0 bases, leaving 11 bases between the germline ends.

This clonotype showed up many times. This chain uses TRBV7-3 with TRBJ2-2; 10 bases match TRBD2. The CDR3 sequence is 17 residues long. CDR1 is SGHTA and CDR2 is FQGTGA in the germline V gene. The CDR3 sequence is CAEERGGLADFTGELFF. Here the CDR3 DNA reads TGTGCGGAGGAGCGGGGGGGCCTTGCTGATTTCACCGGGGAGCTGTTTTTT. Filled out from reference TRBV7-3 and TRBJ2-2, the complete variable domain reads GAGVSQTPSNKVTEKGKYVELRCDPISGHTALYWYRQSLGQGPEFLIYFQGTGAADDSGLPNDRFFAVRPEGSVSTLKIQRTERGDSAVYLCAEERGGLADFTGELFFGEGSRLTVL.

The CDR3 sequence: CASSLGGWGGYEQYV. The CDR3, as DNA: TGTGCCAGCAGCTTGGGGGGCTGGGGCGGCTACGAGCAGTACGTC. The rearrangement links TRBV5-5 to TRBJ2-7, with TRBD1 as a possible D gene (5 bases). CDR1 SGHKS and CDR2 YYEKEE come from the germline V gene (reference sequence). The CDR3 runs to 15 residues. Trimming pared 0 bases from V and 3 bases from J, leaving 13 bases between.

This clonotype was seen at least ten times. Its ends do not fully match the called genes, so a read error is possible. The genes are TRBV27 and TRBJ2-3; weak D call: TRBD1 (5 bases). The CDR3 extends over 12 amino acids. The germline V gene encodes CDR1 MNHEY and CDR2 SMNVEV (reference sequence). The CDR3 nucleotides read TGTGCCAGCAGTTTCCTAGGACACCCTTTTAATTTT. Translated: CASSFLGHPFNF.

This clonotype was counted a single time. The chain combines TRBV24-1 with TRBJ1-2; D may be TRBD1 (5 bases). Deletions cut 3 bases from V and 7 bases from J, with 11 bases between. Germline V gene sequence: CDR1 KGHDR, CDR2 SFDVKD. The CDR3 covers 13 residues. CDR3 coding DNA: TGTGCCACCAGTGATGGGGGGAGTAGTGGCTACACCTTC. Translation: CATSDGGSSGYTF.

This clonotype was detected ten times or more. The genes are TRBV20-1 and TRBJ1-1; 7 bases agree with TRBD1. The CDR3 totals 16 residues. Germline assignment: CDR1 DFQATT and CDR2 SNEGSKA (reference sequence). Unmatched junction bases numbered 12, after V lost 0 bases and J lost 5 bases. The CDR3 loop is CSAREPKISRGTEAFF. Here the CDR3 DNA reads TGCAGTGCTAGAGAACCTAAGATTAGCAGGGGGACTGAAGCTTTCTTT.

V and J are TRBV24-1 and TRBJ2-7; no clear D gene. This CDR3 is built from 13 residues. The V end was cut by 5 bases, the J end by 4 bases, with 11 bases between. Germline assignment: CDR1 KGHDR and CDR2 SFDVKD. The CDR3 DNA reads TGTGCCACCAGTGGTACCCCCAGGTACGAGCAGTACTTC. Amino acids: CATSGTPRYEQYF.

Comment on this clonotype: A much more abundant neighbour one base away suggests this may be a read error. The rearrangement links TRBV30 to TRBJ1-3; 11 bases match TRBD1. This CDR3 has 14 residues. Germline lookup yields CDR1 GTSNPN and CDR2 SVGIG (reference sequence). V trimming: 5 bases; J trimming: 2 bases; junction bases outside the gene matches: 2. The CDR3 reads CAWGQGAAGNTIYF. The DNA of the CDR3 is TGTGCCTGGGGACAGGGGGCGGCTGGAAACACCATATATTTT.

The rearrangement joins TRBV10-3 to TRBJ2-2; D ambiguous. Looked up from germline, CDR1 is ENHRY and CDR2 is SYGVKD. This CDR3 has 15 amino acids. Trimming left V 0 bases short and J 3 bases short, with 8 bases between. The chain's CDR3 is CAISESIGYTGELFF. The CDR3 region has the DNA TGTGCCATCAGTGAGTCGATAGGGTACACCGGGGAGCTGTTTTTT.

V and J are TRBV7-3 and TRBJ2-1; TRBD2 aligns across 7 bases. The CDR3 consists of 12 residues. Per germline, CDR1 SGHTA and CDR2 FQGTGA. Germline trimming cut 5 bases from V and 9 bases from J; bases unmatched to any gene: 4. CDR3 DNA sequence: TGTGCCAGCAGCGGGGGGGGTGGTGAGCAGTTCTTC. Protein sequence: CASSGGGGEQFF.

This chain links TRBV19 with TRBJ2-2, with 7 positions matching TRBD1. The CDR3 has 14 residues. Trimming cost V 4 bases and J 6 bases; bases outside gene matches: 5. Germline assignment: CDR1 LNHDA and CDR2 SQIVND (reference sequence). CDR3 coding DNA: TGTGCCAGTAGTACTGGGGACAGAGCCGGGGAGCTGTTTTTT. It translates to CASSTGDRAGELFF.

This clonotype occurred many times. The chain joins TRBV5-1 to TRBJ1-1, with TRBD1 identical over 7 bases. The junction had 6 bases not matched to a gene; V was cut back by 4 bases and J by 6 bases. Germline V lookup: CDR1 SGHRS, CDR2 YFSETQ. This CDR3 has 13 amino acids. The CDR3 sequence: CASSAGGLAEAFF. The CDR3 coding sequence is TGCGCCAGCAGCGCAGGGGGATTGGCTGAAGCTTTCTTT.

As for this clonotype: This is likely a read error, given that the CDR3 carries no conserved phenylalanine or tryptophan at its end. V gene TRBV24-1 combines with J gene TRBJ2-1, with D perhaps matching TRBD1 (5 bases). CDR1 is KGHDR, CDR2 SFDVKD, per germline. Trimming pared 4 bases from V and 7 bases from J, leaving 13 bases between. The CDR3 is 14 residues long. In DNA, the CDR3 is TGTGCCACCAGTGACCACGGCAGGGTGAATGAGCAGTTCTCC. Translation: CATSDHGRVNEQFS.

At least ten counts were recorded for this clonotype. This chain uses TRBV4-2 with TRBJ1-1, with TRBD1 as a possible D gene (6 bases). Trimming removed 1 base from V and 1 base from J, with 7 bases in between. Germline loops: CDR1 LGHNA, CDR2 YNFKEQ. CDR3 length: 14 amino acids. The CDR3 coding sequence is TGTGCCAGCAGCCAAGTACAGGGGAACACTGAAGCTTTCTTT. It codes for CASSQVQGNTEAFF.

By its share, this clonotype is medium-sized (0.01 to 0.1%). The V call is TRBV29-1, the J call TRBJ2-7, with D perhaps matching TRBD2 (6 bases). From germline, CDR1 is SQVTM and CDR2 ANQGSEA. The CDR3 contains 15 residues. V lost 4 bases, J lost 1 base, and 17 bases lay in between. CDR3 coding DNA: TGCAGCGTTGGGAGGGGCGGGAAGGGATCCTACGAGCAGTACTTC. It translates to CSVGRGGKGSYEQYF.

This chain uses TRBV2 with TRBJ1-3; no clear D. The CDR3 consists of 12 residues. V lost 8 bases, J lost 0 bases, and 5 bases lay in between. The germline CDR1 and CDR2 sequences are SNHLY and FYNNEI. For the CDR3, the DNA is TGTGCCAGCTCGGTCTCTGGAAACACCATATATTTT. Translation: CASSVSGNTIYF.

CDR3 coding DNA: TGTGCCATCAGTCCCCCCTTGGGGAATGAGCAGTTCTTC. Translated, it gives CAISPPLGNEQFF. V is TRBV10-3 and J is TRBJ2-1; D unclear. Trimming shortened V by 5 bases and J by 7 bases, and 12 bases separated the two germline ends. CDR1 and CDR2 from the germline V gene are ENHRY and SYGVKD. CDR3 length equals 13 residues.

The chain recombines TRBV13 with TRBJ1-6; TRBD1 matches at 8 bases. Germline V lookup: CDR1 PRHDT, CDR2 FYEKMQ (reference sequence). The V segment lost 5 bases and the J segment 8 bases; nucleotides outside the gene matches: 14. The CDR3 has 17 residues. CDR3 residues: CASSGGDRGALHSPLHF. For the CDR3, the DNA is TGTGCCAGCAGCGGAGGTGACAGGGGTGCCTTACATTCACCCCTCCACTTT.

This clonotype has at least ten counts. CDR3 nucleotides: TGCGCCAGCAGGCTCGCGGGACAGCCCCAAGAGACCCAGTACTTC. This codes for CASRLAGQPQETQYF. V is TRBV5-1 and J is TRBJ2-5; perhaps TRBD1 as D (7 bases). Germline values: CDR1 SGHRS, CDR2 YFSETQ. V was shortened by 5 bases and J by 1 base, with 15 bases between the two germline ends. This CDR3 spans 15 amino acids. The full variable domain, completed using reference TRBV5-1 and TRBJ2-5, is KAGVTQTPRYLIKTRGQQVTLSCSPISGHRSVSWYQQTPGQGLQFLFEYFSETQRNKGNFPGRFSGRQFSNSRSEMNVSTLELGDSALYLCASRLAGQPQETQYFGPGTRLLVL.

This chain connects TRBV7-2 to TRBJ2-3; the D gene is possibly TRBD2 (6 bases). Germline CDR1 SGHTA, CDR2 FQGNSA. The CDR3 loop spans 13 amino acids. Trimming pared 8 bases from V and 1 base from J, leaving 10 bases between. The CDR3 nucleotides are TGTGCCAGCCAGTGGGGGGGCACAGATACGCAGTATTTT. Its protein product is CASQWGGTDTQYF.

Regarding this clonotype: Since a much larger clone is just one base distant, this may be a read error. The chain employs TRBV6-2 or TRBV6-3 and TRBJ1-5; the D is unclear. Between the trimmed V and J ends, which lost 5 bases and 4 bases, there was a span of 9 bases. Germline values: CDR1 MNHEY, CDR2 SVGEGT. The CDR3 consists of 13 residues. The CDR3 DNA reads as TGTGCCAGCAGTAGGCACGGGAATCAGCCCCAGCATTTT. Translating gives CASSRHGNQPQHF.

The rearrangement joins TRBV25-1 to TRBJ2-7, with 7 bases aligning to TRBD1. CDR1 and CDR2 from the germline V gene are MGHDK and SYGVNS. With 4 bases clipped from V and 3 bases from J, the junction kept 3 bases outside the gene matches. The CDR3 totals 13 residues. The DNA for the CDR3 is TGTGCCAGCAGTGGGCAGGGGGACTACGAGCAGTACTTC. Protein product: CASSGQGDYEQYF.